This T cell receptor beta chain was obtained from a study of blood T cell repertoires in COVID-19. Study at large: Samples came from the United States, Italy and Spain, spanning acute and convalescent COVID-19. Sample material is recorded as cDNA or gDNA derived from T cells, B-cell-depleted T cells, or PBMCs.

Repertoires were generated with immunoSEQ multiplex PCR, while TCRdb's copy carries only in-frame clones and drops some. The profile shows some 330,000 clones, more than 90% of them singletons. Germline CDR1 ENHRY, CDR2 SYGVKD. The trim removed 4 bases at V and 1 base at J, leaving 3 bases unmatched. The CDR3 sequence is 14 residues long. Cohorts were assigned according to the clinical history that participants reported. For recovered donors of Cohort 3, there were two negative PCRs, clearance, or symptom resolution. This clonotype originated in a woman aged 25 to 39 who had recovered from COVID-19. Input material: PBMCs or T cells enriched from blood (not recorded which). This sequence joins TRBV10-3 and TRBJ2-5; 7 bases line up with TRBD1. CDR3 in amino acids: CAISVAGGQETQYF. The CDR3 bases are TGTGCCATCAGTGTGGCAGGGGGCCAAGAGACCCAGTACTTC.